Sequencing of this T cell receptor (beta chain) was carried out in a study of blood T cell repertoires in COVID-19 (dated by TCRdb to 2018 to 2020). Concerning the study at large: Samples covering the acute and convalescent phases of COVID-19 were provided by collaborators in the United States, Italy and Spain. The dataset comprised deeply sampled blood TCRbeta repertoires from subjects exposed to, actively infected with, or recovered from COVID-19. A freely available public database, intended as a resource for researchers studying the immune response to SARS-CoV-2, is where the repertoires were released. The samples were drawn from two sources: the first 160 participants of the ongoing ImmuneRACE study, and over 950 subjects contributed by 6 global collaborators. The sample metadata nearly always contained a de-identified subject ID, COVID-19 status, age in years and sex. The prospective study material was composed of cDNA or gDNA derived from T cells, B-cell-depleted T cells, or PBMCs. Where available, HLA class I and class II types were obtained from metadata supplied by the sample provider rather than from assay-based typing. What the research found in general, with its limitations: Clinical and demographic metadata were provided uncurated, with the amount varying by source and participant.

The sample holds one count of this clone. Its antigen target is currently unknown. No base qualities exist here, and no much larger clone lies one base off it. In the prospective study, participants were about 18 to 95 years old, resided in about two dozen geographic areas of the United States, and were enrolled through a virtual design. Cohort assignment in the prospective study relied on participant-reported clinical history from a screening survey and a study questionnaire. Exposed participants were defined as having been in contact with someone with a PCR-confirmed or clinician-diagnosed COVID-19 case within 2 weeks of study entry. Mobile phlebotomists in the prospective study collected whole blood, serum and a nasopharyngeal or oropharyngeal swab from every participant. Participants in the prospective study had the option to provide additional blood draws and questionnaires over a roughly two-month period. Before DNA extraction, blood samples from the prospective study were shipped at room temperature or frozen.

From a lookup of the germline V gene (reference sequence), CDR1 and CDR2 are SEHNR and FQNEAQ. V loses 3 bases, J loses 5 bases, and the germline ends lie 5 bases apart. Including the terminal cysteine and phenylalanine, the CDR3 comprises 12 residues. Only CDR3 DNA remains: 36 bases, in frame from the first base. The immunoSEQ Assay, a bias-controlled multiplex PCR, was used to amplify TCRbeta CDR3 regions from genomic DNA. In the paper's pipeline: The number of nucleated cells in each sample was estimated from the amplification of reference gene primers within the assay. To quantify the absolute abundance of each unique TCRbeta CDR3 rearrangement, sequence reads were collapsed and filtered. For each sample, productive Simpson clonality was calculated by taking the square root of Simpson's diversity index across productive rearrangements. As stored in TCRdb, this immuneACCESS dataset retains in-frame rearrangements with V and J assigned. A fraction of the clones does not appear; measured against another copy, unresolved V genes explain less than half of the discrepancy, and the remainder lacks a known reason. The DNA was the basis for D and trimming; V, J and clone size are from that table. The sample includes around 250,000 clones, with approximately 90% observed a single time. 0.85% to 0.9% of the sample goes to the ten largest clones.

The sequenced sample was PBMCs or T cells enriched from blood (not recorded which). The clonotype comes from a man aged 50 or older who had been exposed to COVID-19. The chain employs TRBV7-9 and TRBJ2-1; the D gene is not confidently resolved. The CDR3 protein is CASSFVDNEQFF. The nucleotides are TGTGCCAGCAGCTTTGTAGACAATGAGCAGTTCTTC.